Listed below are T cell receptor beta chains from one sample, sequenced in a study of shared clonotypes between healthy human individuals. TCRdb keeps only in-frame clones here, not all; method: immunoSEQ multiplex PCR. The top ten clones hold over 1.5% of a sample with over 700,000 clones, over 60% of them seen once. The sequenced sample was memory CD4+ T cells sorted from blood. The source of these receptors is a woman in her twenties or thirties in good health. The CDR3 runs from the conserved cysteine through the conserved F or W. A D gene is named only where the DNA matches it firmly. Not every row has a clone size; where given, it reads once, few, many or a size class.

CASSPGTAGNTIYF	TGCGCCAGCAGCCCTGGGACGGCAGGAAACACCATATATTTT	-	-	TRBV5-1	TRBJ1-3
CASSLAEKLFF	TGTGCCAGTAGTCTAGCAGAAAAACTGTTTTTT	-	once	TRBV19	TRBJ1-4
CASSPQGGNQPQHF	TGTGCCAGTAGTCCACAGGGGGGCAATCAGCCCCAGCATTTT	TRBD1	-	TRBV19	TRBJ1-5
CATSKGGNTDTQYF	TGTGCCACCTCGAAAGGGGGGAACACAGATACGCAGTATTTT	-	-	TRBV25-1	TRBJ2-3
CASPTGGGQETQYF	TGTGCCAGCCCAACTGGGGGCGGCCAAGAGACCCAGTACTTC	-	few	TRBV19	TRBJ2-5
CASSPGLAVPNQAKNIQYF	TGTGCCAGCAGTCCGGGACTAGCGGTACCTAATCAGGCCAAAAACATTCAGTACTTC	TRBD2	-	TRBV27	TRBJ2-4
CASSQELKGWDTEAFF	TGTGCCAGCAGCCAAGAACTCAAGGGTTGGGACACTGAAGCTTTCTTT	-	-	TRBV4-2	TRBJ1-1
CASSERTANEKLFF	TGTGCCAGCAGCGAACGGACAGCTAATGAAAAACTGTTTTTT	-	-	TRBV7-9	TRBJ1-4
CASSPQPGFTDTQYF	TGTGCCAGCAGCCCACAACCTGGATTCACAGATACGCAGTATTTT	-	-	TRBV7-3	TRBJ2-3
CASSLRTSATYNEQFF	TGCGCCAGCAGCCTTAGGACTAGTGCGACCTACAATGAGCAGTTCTTC	TRBD2	-	TRBV4-1	TRBJ2-1
CASSGAGMAVTDTQYF	TGTGCCAGCAGTGGCGCAGGGATGGCGGTCACAGATACGCAGTATTTT	-	-	TRBV6-1	TRBJ2-3
CASSYRTGPQETQYF	TGTGCCAGCAGTTACCGGACAGGGCCCCAAGAGACCCAGTACTTC	TRBD1	-	TRBV6-5	TRBJ2-5
CASSEGLVMNTEAFF	TGTGCCAGCAGTGAAGGGTTAGTCATGAACACTGAAGCTTTCTTT	-	-	TRBV25-1	TRBJ1-1
CASSPSSLDEQFF	TGTGCCAGCAGCCCCTCGAGCCTCGATGAGCAGTTCTTC	-	few	TRBV5-4	TRBJ2-1
CASSLSGGHTGELFF	TGTGCCAGCAGTTTATCGGGAGGGCACACCGGGGAGCTGTTTTTT	TRBD2	once	TRBV28	TRBJ2-2
CAFGGRGSFDTEAFF	TGTGCCTTCGGGGGCAGGGGTTCCTTTGACACTGAAGCTTTCTTT	-	-	TRBV7-9	TRBJ1-1
CASSDGLSSYNEQFF	TGCGCCAGCAGTGACGGATTGAGCTCCTACAATGAGCAGTTCTTC	-	-	TRBV10-1	TRBJ2-1
CASSEGQGGYGYTF	TGTGCCAGCAGTGAGGGACAGGGGGGGTATGGCTACACCTTC	TRBD1	-	TRBV6-5	TRBJ1-2
CATSRGQGNEKLFF	TGTGCCACCAGCCGCGGACAGGGTAATGAAAAACTGTTTTTT	TRBD1	-	TRBV15	TRBJ1-4
CASTREMGMNTEAFF	TGTGCCAGCACCCGCGAGATGGGAATGAACACTGAAGCTTTCTTT	-	few	TRBV6-4	TRBJ1-1
CSVVPKRGPATETQYF	TGCAGCGTTGTACCCAAGCGGGGGCCTGCCACTGAGACCCAGTACTTC	TRBD2	-	TRBV29-1	TRBJ2-5
CASSAQGAADTQYF	TGTGCCAGCAGCGCCCAGGGGGCAGCCGATACGCAGTATTTT	TRBD1	-	TRBV28	TRBJ2-3
CASSSGYNEQFF	TGTGCCAGCAGCTCGGGGTACAATGAGCAGTTCTTC	-	-	TRBV7-9	TRBJ2-1
CASSEVVGTNTGELFF	TGTGCCAGCAGTGAGGTGGTTGGGACGAACACCGGGGAGCTGTTTTTT	-	once	TRBV25-1	TRBJ2-2
CASSLAEISSGANVLTF	TGCGCCAGCAGCTTGGCGGAAATTAGCTCTGGGGCCAACGTCCTGACTTTC	-	-	TRBV5-1	TRBJ2-6
CASSQDKLSTDTQYF	TGCGCCAGCAGCCAAGACAAGCTTAGCACAGATACGCAGTATTTT	-	-	TRBV4-1	TRBJ2-3